The subject of this entry is one TCR beta chain. CDR3 length equals 17 residues. V lost 3 bases and J lost 7; bases outside the gene matches: 14. Looked up from germline, CDR1 is LNHDA and CDR2 is SQIVND (reference sequence). The entry originates in a study of blood T cell repertoires in COVID-19. Turning to the study itself: Acute and convalescent COVID-19 samples came from the United States, Italy and Spain.

The data were produced by immunoSEQ multiplex PCR, yet TCRdb's version contains in-frame clones alone and is incomplete. Of roughly 150,000 clones listed, around 88% were seen once; the top ten hold about 5%. The sequence was obtained from a human donor in a cohort sampled during active COVID-19. V is TRBV19 and J is TRBJ1-2; TRBD1 agrees at 10 bases. The specimen was peripheral blood. The CDR3 coding sequence is TGTGCCAGTAGTATCGGGTCAGTCGACAGGGGGCGAGTTGGCTACACCTTC. It translates to CASSIGSVDRGRVGYTF. The full variable domain, completed using reference TRBV19 and TRBJ1-2, is DGGITQSPKYLFRKEGQNVTLSCEQNLNHDAMYWYRQDPGQGLRLIYYSQIVNDFQKGDIAEGYSVSREKKESFPLTVTSAQKNPTAFYLCASSIGSVDRGRVGYTFGSGTRLTVV.